The 24 T cell receptor beta chains in this list originate from one sample, sequenced in a study of blood T cell repertoires in COVID-19. Produced via immunoSEQ multiplex PCR; TCRdb's table is partial and in-frame only. This table has approximately 200,000 clones, around four fifths appearing once. Sequences were obtained from peripheral blood. These receptors were collected from a woman in her sixties who had recovered from COVID-19.

The chain has TRBV9 and TRBJ1-1; 8 nucleotides line up with TRBD1. Losses at the gene ends were 3 bases for V and 12 bases for J; bases not matched to a gene: 13. Germline assignment: CDR1 SGDLS and CDR2 YYNGEE. The CDR3 covers 14 residues. The CDR3 DNA reads as TGTGCCAGCAGCGGGAGGCAGGGGGCATCGAGGTCTTTCTTT. This translates into CASSGRQGASRSFF.

The gene calls are TRBV7-2 and TRBJ2-3; D perhaps matches TRBD2 (6 bases). Germline CDR1 reads SGHTA; CDR2 reads FQGNSA. V was shortened by 4 bases and J by 4 bases, with 18 bases between the two germline ends. The CDR3 has 16 residues. The CDR3 nucleotides are TGTGCCAGCAGCTCTAGGCACAGACTAGGGCCAGATACGCAGTATTTT. It translates to CASSSRHRLGPDTQYF.

The chain recombines TRBV6-2 or TRBV6-3 with TRBJ2-2; 11 bases match TRBD2. The germline V gene has CDR1 MNHEY and CDR2 SVGEGT. With V trimmed by 5 bases and J by 4 bases, 9 bases remained unmatched. The CDR3 totals 17 residues. The CDR3 spells CASSKWPSGGSTGELFF. Written as DNA, the CDR3 is TGTGCCAGCAGTAAATGGCCTAGCGGGGGGAGCACCGGGGAGCTGTTTTTT.

The chain combines TRBV12-5 with TRBJ2-2, with D possibly matching TRBD1 (7 bases). Per germline, CDR1 LGHNT and CDR2 FRNRAP. V was clipped by 3 bases and J by 5 bases, with 13 bases between them. There are 15 residues in the CDR3. CDR3 residues: CASGLGAGGTGELFF. CDR3 in DNA: TGTGCTAGTGGTTTAGGCGCAGGGGGGACCGGGGAGCTGTTTTTT.

The gene calls are TRBV7-2 and TRBJ1-2, with D perhaps TRBD1 (6 bases). From germline, CDR1 is SGHTA and CDR2 FQGNSA. Trimming removed 0 bases at V and 4 bases at J, with 12 bases between. This CDR3 comprises 15 residues. The CDR3 here is CASSLAGQSSYGYTF. The CDR3 DNA is TGTGCCAGCAGCTTAGCGGGACAATCGAGCTATGGCTACACCTTC. Full variable domain (outside the CDR3, taken from reference TRBV7-2 and TRBJ1-2): GAGVSQSPSNKVTEKGKDVELRCDPISGHTALYWYRQSLGQGLEFLIYFQGNSAPDKSGLPSDRFSAERTGGSVSTLTIQRTQQEDSAVYLCASSLAGQSSYGYTFGSGTRLTVV.

This sequence joins TRBV30 and TRBJ1-1; the D gene is possibly TRBD1 (6 bases). Trimming removed 0 bases from V and 0 bases from J, with 11 bases in between. Germline V gives CDR1 GTSNPN, CDR2 SVGIG (reference sequence). The length of the CDR3 is 15 residues. CDR3 sequence (DNA): TGTGCCTGGAGTGTCGGGGGGGGCGTGAACACTGAAGCTTTCTTT. Translating gives CAWSVGGGVNTEAFF. Based on the CDR3 plus reference TRBV30 and TRBJ1-1, the full variable domain is SQTIHQWPATLVQPVGSPLSLECTVEGTSNPNLYWYRQAAGRGLQLLFYSVGIGQISSEVPQNLSASRPQDRQFILSSKKLLLSDSGFYLCAWSVGGGVNTEAFFGQGTRLTVV.

The chain employs TRBV15 and TRBJ2-3; the match to TRBD2 covers 7 bases. Germline-derived CDR1 and CDR2 are LNHNV and YYDKDF (reference sequence). CDR3 size: 15 residues. J lost 4 bases, V lost 3 bases, and 7 bases had no gene match. The CDR3 DNA follows: TGTGCCACCAGCAGTCTCGCGGGGGTCGCAGATACGCAGTATTTT. Protein product: CATSSLAGVADTQYF.

The V and J genes are TRBV19 and TRBJ1-1, with unresolved D. Germline V gene lookup returns CDR1 LNHDA and CDR2 SQIVND (reference sequence). The V and J ends lost 9 bases and 1 base respectively, with 9 bases between them. CDR3 length: 12 amino acids. CDR3 amino acids: CASRTGNTEAFF. In DNA form, the CDR3 reads TGTGCCAGCCGAACGGGGAACACTGAAGCTTTCTTT. The full variable domain, in which reference TRBV19 and TRBJ1-1 provide the parts outside the CDR3, is DGGITQSPKYLFRKEGQNVTLSCEQNLNHDAMYWYRQDPGQGLRLIYYSQIVNDFQKGDIAEGYSVSREKKESFPLTVTSAQKNPTAFYLCASRTGNTEAFFGQGTRLTVV.

The chain employs TRBV9 and TRBJ2-7; TRBD2 matches at 8 bases. Germline V gene data show CDR1 as SGDLS and CDR2 as YYNGEE. The CDR3 runs 15 residues. V dropped 4 bases and J dropped 2; count of bases not matched to a gene: 8. CDR3 in amino acids: CASSPSPGGPYEQYF. The CDR3 bases are TGTGCCAGCAGCCCCTCCCCGGGGGGGCCCTACGAGCAGTACTTC. The variable domain in full, completed from reference TRBV9 and TRBJ2-7, reads DSGVTQTPKHLITATGQRVTLRCSPRSGDLSVYWYQQSLDQGLQFLIQYYNGEERAKGNILERFSAQQFPDLHSELNLSSLELGDSALYFCASSPSPGGPYEQYFGPGTRLTVT.

This chain joins TRBV6-5 and TRBJ1-3, with D tentatively TRBD1 (5 bases). Trimming stripped 4 bases from V and 2 bases from J, with 6 bases between. This CDR3 region has 13 residues. Germline CDR1 is MNHEY and CDR2 is SVGAGI. CDR3 coding DNA: TGTGCCAGCAGTTTAGGGGCTGGAAACACCATATATTTT. This gives the protein CASSLGAGNTIYF.

The genes are TRBV7-5 and TRBJ1-5. TRBV7-5 is a pseudogene segment. The CDR3 is 15 amino acids. CDR3 sequence: CARSPRREGNQPQHF. Written as DNA, the CDR3 is TGTGCCAGAAGCCCCCGACGGGAGGGCAATCAGCCCCAGCATTTT.

CDR3 protein: CASSYSGQYEQYF. The CDR3 DNA follows: TGTGCCAGCAGTTACTCGGGACAATACGAGCAGTACTTC. J is TRBJ2-7 and V is TRBV6-5, with D perhaps matching TRBD1 (6 bases). Germline CDR1 and CDR2: MNHEY and SVGAGI. The ends were cut back, 0 bases at V and 4 bases at J, with 7 bases in the middle. The CDR3 is made up of 13 amino acids.

In this sample, this clone turned up once. This chain uses TRBV11-3 with TRBJ2-3; TRBD2 aligns across 7 bases. The CDR3 is 18 amino acids. The V gene end was trimmed by 0 bases and the J gene end by 5 bases; junction bases not matched to a gene: 14. Germline CDR1 reads SGHNT; CDR2 reads YENEEA. The CDR3 here is CASSLDPPGAGVGDTQYF. The CDR3, as DNA: TGTGCCAGCAGCTTAGACCCCCCTGGGGCGGGGGTGGGAGATACGCAGTATTTT.

This chain connects TRBV30 to TRBJ1-5; 8 nucleotides align to TRBD1. V lost 1 base, J lost 4 bases, and 0 bases stayed unmatched. Germline V lookup: CDR1 GTSNPN, CDR2 SVGIG (reference sequence). There are 13 residues in the CDR3. The CDR3 sequence: CAWSGDRNQPQHF. As DNA, the CDR3 is TGTGCCTGGAGTGGGGACAGGAATCAGCCCCAGCATTTT. The full variable domain, with the rest looked up from reference TRBV30 and TRBJ1-5, is SQTIHQWPATLVQPVGSPLSLECTVEGTSNPNLYWYRQAAGRGLQLLFYSVGIGQISSEVPQNLSASRPQDRQFILSSKKLLLSDSGFYLCAWSGDRNQPQHFGDGTRLSIL.

This CDR3 is CASRTTGTGGTEAFF. Here the CDR3 DNA reads TGCGCCAGCAGGACGACCGGGACAGGGGGCACTGAAGCTTTCTTT. The chain links TRBV5-1 to TRBJ1-1; TRBD1 aligns across 11 bases. CDR1 is SGHRS, CDR2 YFSETQ, per germline. The CDR3 runs 15 residues. V lost 5 bases and J lost 4; bases outside the gene matches: 7.

The chain links TRBV6-4 to TRBJ2-2; D gene uncertain. The CDR3 is 15 amino acids. Germline loops: CDR1 MRHNA, CDR2 SNTAGT. Deletions cut 2 bases from V and 7 bases from J, with 14 bases between. CDR3 protein: CASSDTYWYDGELFF. CDR3 DNA sequence: TGTGCCAGCAGTGACACGTACTGGTACGACGGGGAGCTGTTTTTT.

The gene calls are TRBV12-3 or TRBV12-4 and TRBJ2-4, with D unresolved. The V end lost 3 bases, the J end lost 9 bases, and 9 bases lay between the germline ends. This CDR3 region has 12 residues. The CDR3 DNA follows: TGTGCCAGCAGTTTGGTCTACGGCATTCAGTACTTC. It yields the protein CASSLVYGIQYF.

The gene calls are TRBV5-1 and TRBJ1-1, with 10 positions matching TRBD1. The CDR3 is 19 amino acids. The V and J ends lost 4 bases and 0 bases, in that order; junction bases with no gene match: 15. The germline gives CDR1 SGHRS, CDR2 YFSETQ. Here the CDR3 DNA reads TGCGCCAGCAGCCCCACCAACCGGGACAGGGGCTTCGTGAACACTGAAGCTTTCTTT. It specifies CASSPTNRDRGFVNTEAFF.

The chain joins TRBV6-6 to TRBJ1-2; 8 positions agree with TRBD1. V gave up 5 bases and J gave up 4 bases; unmatched junction bases: 12. The CDR3 runs to 16 residues. Germline values: CDR1 MNHNY, CDR2 SVGAGI (reference sequence). Here the CDR3 DNA reads TGTGCCAGCAGTCGACTCGGCGGACAGGGTTCCTATGGCTACACCTTC. This encodes CASSRLGGQGSYGYTF.

The chain uses TRBV6-1 and TRBJ1-1; D is perhaps TRBD1 (5 bases). Germline V gene lookup returns CDR1 MNHNS and CDR2 SASEGT. Trimming removed 1 base at V and 5 bases at J, with 14 bases between. CDR3 size: 15 residues. CDR3 region: CASSEGPTRGTEAFF. The CDR3 DNA sequence: TGTGCCAGCAGTGAAGGACCCACCCGGGGGACTGAAGCTTTCTTT.

The genes are TRBV7-3 and TRBJ2-2; 10 bases fit TRBD1. After removal of 6 bases from V and 3 bases from J, the junction contained 4 bases not matched to a gene. Germline loops: CDR1 SGHTA, CDR2 FQGTGA. This CDR3 region has 15 residues. CDR3 region: CASSRQGADTGELFF. DNA for the CDR3: TGTGCCAGCAGTCGACAGGGGGCGGACACCGGGGAGCTGTTTTTT.

This chain joins TRBV29-1 and TRBJ2-7; 8 bases are a match to TRBD2. Germline V lookup: CDR1 SQVTM, CDR2 ANQGSEA. V dropped 6 bases and J dropped 6; count of bases not matched to a gene: 7. The length of the CDR3 is 12 residues. The CDR3 loop reads CSVAGGRGEQYF. The CDR3 DNA follows: TGCAGCGTCGCGGGGGGCCGAGGCGAGCAGTACTTC.

With regard to this clone: The same CDR3 is also encoded by other DNA sequences in this sample. The genes are TRBV30 and TRBJ2-5; 9 nucleotides agree with TRBD2. Germline V gene data show CDR1 as GTSNPN and CDR2 as SVGIG (reference sequence). CDR3 length equals 18 residues. V shed 0 bases, J shed 5 bases, and the junction held 16 bases outside the gene matches. The CDR3 region has the DNA TGTGCCTGGAGTGTACTCCCGGGGCGGGGGGGGCACTGGGAGACCCAGTACTTC. Amino acid sequence: CAWSVLPGRGGHWETQYF.

This chain connects TRBV10-3 to TRBJ1-2; D remains ambiguous. The CDR3 runs to 14 residues. Trimming pared 3 bases from V and 3 bases from J, leaving 11 bases between. Germline CDR1 reads ENHRY; CDR2 reads SYGVKD. The CDR3 protein is CAISDPLGDYGYTF. The CDR3 nucleotides read TGTGCCATCAGTGATCCCCTCGGGGACTATGGCTACACCTTC.